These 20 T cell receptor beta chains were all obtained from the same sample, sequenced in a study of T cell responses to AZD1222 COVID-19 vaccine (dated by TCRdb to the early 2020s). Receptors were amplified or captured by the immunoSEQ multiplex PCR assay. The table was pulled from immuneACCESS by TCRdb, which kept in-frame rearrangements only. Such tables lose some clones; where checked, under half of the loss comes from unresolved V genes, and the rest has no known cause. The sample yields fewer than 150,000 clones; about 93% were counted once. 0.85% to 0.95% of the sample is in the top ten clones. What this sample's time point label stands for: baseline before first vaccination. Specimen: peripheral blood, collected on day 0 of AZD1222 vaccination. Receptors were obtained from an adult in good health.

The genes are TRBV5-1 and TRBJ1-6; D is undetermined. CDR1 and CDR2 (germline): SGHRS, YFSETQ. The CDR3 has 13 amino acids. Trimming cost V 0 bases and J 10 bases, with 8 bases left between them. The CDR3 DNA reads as TGCGCCAGCAGCTTGGATACGGGCTCACCCCTCCACTTT. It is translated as CASSLDTGSPLHF. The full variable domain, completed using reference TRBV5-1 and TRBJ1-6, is KAGVTQTPRYLIKTRGQQVTLSCSPISGHRSVSWYQQTPGQGLQFLFEYFSETQRNKGNFPGRFSGRQFSNSRSEMNVSTLELGDSALYLCASSLDTGSPLHFGNGTRLTVT.

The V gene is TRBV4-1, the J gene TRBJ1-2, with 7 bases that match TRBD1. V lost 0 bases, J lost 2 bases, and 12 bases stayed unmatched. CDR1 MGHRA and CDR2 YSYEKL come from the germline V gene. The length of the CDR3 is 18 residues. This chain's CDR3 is CASSQDVPPRGANYGYTF. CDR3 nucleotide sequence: TGCGCCAGCAGCCAAGATGTACCTCCCAGGGGGGCGAACTATGGCTACACCTTC.

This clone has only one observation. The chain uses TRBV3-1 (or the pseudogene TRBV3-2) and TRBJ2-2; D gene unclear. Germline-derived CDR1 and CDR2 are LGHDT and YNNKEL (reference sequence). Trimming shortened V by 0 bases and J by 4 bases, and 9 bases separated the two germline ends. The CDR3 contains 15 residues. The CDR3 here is CASSQEGRATGELFF. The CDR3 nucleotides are TGTGCCAGCAGCCAAGAGGGCAGAGCCACCGGGGAGCTGTTTTTT.

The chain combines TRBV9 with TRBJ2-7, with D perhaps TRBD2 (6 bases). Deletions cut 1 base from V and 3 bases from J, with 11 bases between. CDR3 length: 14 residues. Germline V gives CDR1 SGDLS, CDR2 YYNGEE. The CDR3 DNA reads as TGTGCCAGCAGCGTAACTGCGGGGAACTACGAGCAGTACTTC. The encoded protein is CASSVTAGNYEQYF.

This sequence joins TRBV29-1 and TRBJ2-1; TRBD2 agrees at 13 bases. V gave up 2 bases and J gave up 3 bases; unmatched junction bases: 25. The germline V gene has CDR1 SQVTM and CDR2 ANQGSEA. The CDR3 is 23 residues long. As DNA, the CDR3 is TGCAGCGTTGAAAGGGGATACCTTAAAGACGGACTAGCGGGGGAGGGACTCTACAATGAGCAGTTCTTC. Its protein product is CSVERGYLKDGLAGEGLYNEQFF.

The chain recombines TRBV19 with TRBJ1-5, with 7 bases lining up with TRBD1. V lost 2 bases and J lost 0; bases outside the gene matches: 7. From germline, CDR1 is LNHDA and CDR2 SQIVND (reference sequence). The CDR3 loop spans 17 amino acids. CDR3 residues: CASSIRDRDYSNQPQHF. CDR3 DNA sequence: TGTGCCAGTAGTATAAGAGACAGGGATTATAGCAATCAGCCCCAGCATTTT.

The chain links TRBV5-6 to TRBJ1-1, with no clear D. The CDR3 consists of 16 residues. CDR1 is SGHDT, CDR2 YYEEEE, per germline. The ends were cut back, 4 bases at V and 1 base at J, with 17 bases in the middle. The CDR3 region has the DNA TGTGCCAGCAGCCCGAGGCTACCCCTGGGGAACACTGAAGCTTTCTTT. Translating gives CASSPRLPLGNTEAFF.

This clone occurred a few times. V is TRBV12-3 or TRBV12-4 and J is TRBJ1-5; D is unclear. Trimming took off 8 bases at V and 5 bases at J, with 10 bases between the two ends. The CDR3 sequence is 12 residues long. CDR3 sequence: CASAWGDQPQHF. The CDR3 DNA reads TGTGCCAGCGCTTGGGGTGATCAGCCCCAGCATTTT.

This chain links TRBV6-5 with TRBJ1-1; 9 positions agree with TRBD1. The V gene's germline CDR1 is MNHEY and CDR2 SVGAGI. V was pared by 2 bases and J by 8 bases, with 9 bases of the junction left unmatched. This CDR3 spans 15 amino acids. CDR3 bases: TGTGCCAGCAGTTACGGGACAGGGAGTGTTAGAGAAGCTTTCTTT. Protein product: CASSYGTGSVREAFF.

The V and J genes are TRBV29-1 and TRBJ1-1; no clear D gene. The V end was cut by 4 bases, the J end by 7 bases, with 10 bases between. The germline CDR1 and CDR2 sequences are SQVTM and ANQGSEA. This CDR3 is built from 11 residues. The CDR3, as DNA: TGCAGCGTTGCGGTCAATGGTGAAGCTTTCTTT. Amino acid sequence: CSVAVNGEAFF.

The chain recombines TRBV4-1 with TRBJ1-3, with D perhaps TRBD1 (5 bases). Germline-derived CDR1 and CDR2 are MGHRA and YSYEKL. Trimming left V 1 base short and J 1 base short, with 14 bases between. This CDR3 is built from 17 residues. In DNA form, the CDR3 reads TGCGCCAGCAGCCAAGTCGCCGTCAGGGCGTCTGGAAACACCATATATTTT. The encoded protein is CASSQVAVRASGNTIYF.

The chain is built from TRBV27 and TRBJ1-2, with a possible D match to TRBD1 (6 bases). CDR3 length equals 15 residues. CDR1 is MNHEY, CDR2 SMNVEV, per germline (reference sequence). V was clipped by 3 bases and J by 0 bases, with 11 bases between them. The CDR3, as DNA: TGTGCCAGCAGTTTCTTACAGGGAGCTAACTATGGCTACACCTTC. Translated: CASSFLQGANYGYTF.

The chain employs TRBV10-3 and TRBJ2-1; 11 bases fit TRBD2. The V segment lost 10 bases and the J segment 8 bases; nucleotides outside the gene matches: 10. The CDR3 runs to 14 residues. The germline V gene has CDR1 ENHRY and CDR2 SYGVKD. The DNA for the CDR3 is TGTGCCACGAGACTAGCGGGATCAACATATGAGCAGTTCTTC. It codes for CATRLAGSTYEQFF.

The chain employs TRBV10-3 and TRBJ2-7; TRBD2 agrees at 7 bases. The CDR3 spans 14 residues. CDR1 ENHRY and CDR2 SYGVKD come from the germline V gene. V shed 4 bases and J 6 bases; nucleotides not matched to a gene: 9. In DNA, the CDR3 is TGTGCCATCAGTGTGGCGACTAGCACAAGCGAGCAGTACTTC. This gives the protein CAISVATSTSEQYF.

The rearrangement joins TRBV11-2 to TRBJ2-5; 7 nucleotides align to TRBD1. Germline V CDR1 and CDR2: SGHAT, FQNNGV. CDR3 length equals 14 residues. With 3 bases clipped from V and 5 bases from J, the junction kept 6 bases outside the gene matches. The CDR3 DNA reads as TGTGCCAGCAGCTTGCCAGGGGGTTTGGAGACCCAGTACTTC. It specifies CASSLPGGLETQYF.

The CDR3 sequence: CASSLGASNYGYTF. CDR3 coding DNA: TGTGCCAGCAGCTTAGGGGCCAGCAACTATGGCTACACCTTC. V usage is TRBV7-9 and J usage is TRBJ1-2; D is ambiguous. The CDR3 covers 14 residues. Per the germline V gene, CDR1 is SEHNR and CDR2 is FQNEAQ (reference sequence). Between the trimmed V and J ends, which lost 1 base and 2 bases, there was a span of 8 bases.

The CDR3 DNA reads TGCGCCAGCAGCTTGGCCGGGACAGCCAGCTCTGGAAACACCATATATTTT. It yields the protein CASSLAGTASSGNTIYF. V usage is TRBV5-1 and J usage is TRBJ1-3; 7 bases fit TRBD1. The CDR3 runs 17 residues. The germline V gene encodes CDR1 SGHRS and CDR2 YFSETQ. J lost 0 bases, V lost 0 bases, and 6 bases had no gene match.

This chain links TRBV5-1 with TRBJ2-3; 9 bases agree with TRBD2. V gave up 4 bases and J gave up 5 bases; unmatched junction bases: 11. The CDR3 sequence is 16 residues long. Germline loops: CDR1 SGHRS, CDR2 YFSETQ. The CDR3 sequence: CASSPTQTSGIDTQYF. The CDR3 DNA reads TGCGCCAGCAGCCCTACACAGACTAGCGGTATAGATACGCAGTATTTT.

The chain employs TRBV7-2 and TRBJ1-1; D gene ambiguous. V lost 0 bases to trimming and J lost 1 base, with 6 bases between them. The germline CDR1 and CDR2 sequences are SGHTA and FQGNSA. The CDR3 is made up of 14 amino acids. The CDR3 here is CASSLAAGNTEAFF. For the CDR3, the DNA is TGTGCCAGCAGCTTAGCAGCGGGGAACACTGAAGCTTTCTTT. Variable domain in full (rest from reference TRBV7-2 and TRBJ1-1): GAGVSQSPSNKVTEKGKDVELRCDPISGHTALYWYRQSLGQGLEFLIYFQGNSAPDKSGLPSDRFSAERTGGSVSTLTIQRTQQEDSAVYLCASSLAAGNTEAFFGQGTRLTVV.

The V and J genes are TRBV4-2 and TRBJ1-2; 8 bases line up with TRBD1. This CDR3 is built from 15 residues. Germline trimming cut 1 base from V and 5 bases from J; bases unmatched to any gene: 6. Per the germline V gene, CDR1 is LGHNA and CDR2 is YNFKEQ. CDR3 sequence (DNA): TGTGCCAGCAGCCAAGTGGTCAGGGGGCGTTATGGCTACACCTTC. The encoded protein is CASSQVVRGRYGYTF.